This T cell receptor beta chain comes out of a study of regulatory T cells in long-lasting Graves disease. As to this clonotype: The germline gene is not matched at one end of the junction; a read error may be the cause.

CDR3-region Arm-PCR and iRepertoire HTBI primers produced the TCR beta libraries. TCRdb processed the multiplex PCR reads anew with MiXCR; each CDR3 protein has one entry. The sample has 300,000 to 500,000 distinct CDR3 sequences, less than 25% seen once. The V gene's germline CDR1 is MNHEY and CDR2 SMNVEV (reference sequence). CDR3 length: 13 amino acids. Described time point: persistent/refractory GD, antithyroid drugs over 5 years with positive TRAb. From RNA extracted from PBMCs, the TCR library was made. This TCR came from a female donor with Graves disease. The sequenced sample was peripheral blood mononuclear cells (PBMCs), obtained when the disease was refractory, from a patient treated with antithyroid drugs. V is TRBV27 and J is TRBJ1-2; TRBD1 agrees at 10 bases. The CDR3 is CASRRTGGYGYAF. The CDR3 nucleotides are TGTGCCAGCAGACGGACAGGGGGGTACGGCTACGCCTTC.